Below are 32 T cell receptor beta chains sequenced from a single sample in a study of blood T cell repertoires in COVID-19. The table came from immunoSEQ multiplex PCR; TCRdb's copy has only in-frame clones and leaves some out. The sample has approximately 61,000 clones, around 77% seen once. Sequencing was performed on peripheral blood. These TCRs come from a man older than 75 with active or convalescent COVID-19.

The chain links TRBV7-9 to TRBJ2-3; TRBD2 agrees at 8 bases. The germline gives CDR1 SEHNR, CDR2 FQNEAQ (reference sequence). CDR3 length: 15 residues. J lost 4 bases, V lost 8 bases, and 11 bases had no gene match. The CDR3 DNA is TGTGCCAGCCACCCGCTAGCGGGTAGGGCAGATACGCAGTATTTT. It specifies CASHPLAGRADTQYF.

The chain joins TRBV5-1 to TRBJ1-1; possible D gene TRBD1, 5 bases. Trimming cost V 2 bases and J 0 bases, with 23 bases left between them. In germline, CDR1 is SGHRS, CDR2 YFSETQ. This CDR3 is built from 19 residues. Here the CDR3 DNA reads TGCGCCAGCAGCTTTCCGGCCCCCAGGGATCCACACATGAACACTGAAGCTTTCTTT. Translated, it gives CASSFPAPRDPHMNTEAFF.

This rearrangement joins TRBV5-1 to TRBJ2-1; 8 bases line up with TRBD2. The V gene end was trimmed by 0 bases and the J gene end by 4 bases; junction bases not matched to a gene: 3. Germline CDR1 SGHRS, CDR2 YFSETQ. The CDR3 spans 15 residues. This chain's CDR3 is CASSLGAGAYNEQFF. Written as DNA, the CDR3 is TGCGCCAGCAGCTTGGGAGCGGGGGCGTACAATGAGCAGTTCTTC. Together with reference TRBV5-1 and TRBJ2-1, the CDR3 gives the full variable domain: KAGVTQTPRYLIKTRGQQVTLSCSPISGHRSVSWYQQTPGQGLQFLFEYFSETQRNKGNFPGRFSGRQFSNSRSEMNVSTLELGDSALYLCASSLGAGAYNEQFFGPGTRLTVL.

This clone was found once. The chain employs TRBV7-9 and TRBJ1-4; 7 bases map to TRBD1. The trim removed 5 bases at V and 2 bases at J, leaving 17 bases unmatched. CDR1 and CDR2 from the germline V gene are SEHNR and FQNEAQ (reference sequence). The CDR3 consists of 19 residues. The CDR3: CASSLTRDSLTGTNEKLFF. CDR3 nucleotide sequence: TGTGCCAGCAGCCTAACTCGGGACAGCTTAACCGGGACTAATGAAAAACTGTTTTTT.

V and J are TRBV3-1 (or the pseudogene TRBV3-2) and TRBJ2-7; TRBD2 agrees at 7 bases. The CDR3 consists of 14 residues. Per the germline V gene, CDR1 is LGHDT and CDR2 is YNNKEL (reference sequence). The ends lost 1 base at V and 3 bases at J; junction bases unmatched: 3. The CDR3 loop reads CASSQVSGGYEQYF. CDR3 in DNA: TGTGCCAGCAGCCAAGTGTCGGGGGGCTACGAGCAGTACTTC.

The chain is built from TRBV27 and TRBJ2-7, with 14 bases fitting TRBD2. The CDR3 covers 14 residues. Germline CDR1 and CDR2: MNHEY and SMNVEV (reference sequence). V was pared by 11 bases and J by 0 bases, with 3 bases of the junction left unmatched. CDR3 coding DNA: TGTGCCTCGGGACTAGCGGGAGTCTCCTACGAGCAGTACTTC. As protein: CASGLAGVSYEQYF.

The chain is built from TRBV18 and TRBJ1-3; unclear D gene. V was pared by 0 bases and J by 4 bases, with 4 bases between. This CDR3 region has 13 residues. From germline, CDR1 is KGHSH and CDR2 LQKENI. This CDR3 reads CASSPPEGNTIYF. For the CDR3, the DNA is TGTGCCAGCTCACCACCGGAGGGAAACACCATATATTTT.

The gene calls are TRBV3-1 (or the pseudogene TRBV3-2) and TRBJ1-5; no clear D gene. Germline V gives CDR1 LGHDT, CDR2 YNNKEL (reference sequence). Trimming cost V 0 bases and J 7 bases, with 16 bases left between them. The CDR3 sequence is 16 residues long. The CDR3 DNA is TGTGCCAGCAGCCAAGACATGGCTTATGGAGAACAGCCCCAGCATTTT. Its protein is CASSQDMAYGEQPQHF.

Here the CDR3 DNA reads TGTGCCAGTAGTACTACAGCATCTAGCAATCAGCCCCAGCATTTT. Translating it yields CASSTTASSNQPQHF. V gene TRBV19 combines with J gene TRBJ1-5; D gene ambiguous. The CDR3 runs to 15 residues. V was trimmed by 4 bases and J by 0 bases, leaving 10 bases between them. Germline CDR1 is LNHDA and CDR2 is SQIVND (reference sequence).

The chain joins TRBV9 to TRBJ2-3; D is ambiguous. Germline lookup yields CDR1 SGDLS and CDR2 YYNGEE. Trimming stripped 2 bases from V and 5 bases from J, with 18 bases between. This CDR3 has 16 residues. In DNA, the CDR3 is TGTGCCAGCAGCGTTATAAGTGGCGGTTGGAAAGATACGCAGTATTTT. Amino acids: CASSVISGGWKDTQYF. Full variable domain (remainder filled in from reference TRBV9 and TRBJ2-3): DSGVTQTPKHLITATGQRVTLRCSPRSGDLSVYWYQQSLDQGLQFLIQYYNGEERAKGNILERFSAQQFPDLHSELNLSSLELGDSALYFCASSVISGGWKDTQYFGPGTRLTVL.

This chain joins TRBV7-9 and TRBJ2-1, with 12 bases matching TRBD2. There are 16 residues in the CDR3. The germline V gene encodes CDR1 SEHNR and CDR2 FQNEAQ (reference sequence). With 5 bases clipped from V and 6 bases from J, the junction kept 8 bases outside the gene matches. The CDR3 protein is CASSRATSGGLNEQFF. CDR3 coding DNA: TGTGCCAGCAGCCGCGCGACTAGCGGGGGTCTCAATGAGCAGTTCTTC.

The chain couples TRBV4-2 to TRBJ2-7, with a possible D match to TRBD1 (5 bases). The CDR3 spans 14 residues. Germline CDR1 reads LGHNA; CDR2 reads YNFKEQ. V lost 0 bases, J lost 6 bases, and 12 bases lay in between. CDR3 region: CASSQDRVLREQYF. CDR3 DNA: TGTGCCAGCAGCCAAGACAGGGTGCTTCGCGAGCAGTACTTC.

The chain links TRBV4-1 to TRBJ1-5; D ambiguous. Germline values: CDR1 MGHRA, CDR2 YSYEKL. Trimming removed 0 bases from V and 3 bases from J, with 6 bases in between. The CDR3 length is 14 residues. This CDR3 reads CASSQDSYNQPQHF. CDR3 DNA: TGCGCCAGCAGCCAAGATTCGTACAATCAGCCCCAGCATTTT.

Ten or more counts support this clone. V is TRBV29-1 and J is TRBJ2-7, with 10 bases fitting TRBD1. V shed 3 bases and J 2 bases; nucleotides not matched to a gene: 4. The CDR3 runs 14 residues. CDR1 and CDR2 (germline): SQVTM, ANQGSEA. Here the CDR3 DNA reads TGCAGCGTTGATCCGACAGGGGGCGCCTACGAGCAGTACTTC. Protein sequence: CSVDPTGGAYEQYF.

The sample holds one count of this clone. The rearrangement uses TRBV10-3 and TRBJ2-1; 13 bases map to TRBD2. J was trimmed by 9 bases and V by 10 bases; bases with no gene match: 9. The CDR3 is 14 amino acids. Germline V gene sequence: CDR1 ENHRY, CDR2 SYGVKD. The CDR3 nucleotides read TGTGCCACGGGGACTAGCGGGACAGATGGTGAGCAGTTCTTC. Residues: CATGTSGTDGEQFF.

This clone came up a few times. The chain is built from TRBV4-3 and TRBJ2-2; D is ambiguous. The V end lost 2 bases, the J end lost 5 bases, and 9 bases lay between the germline ends. The CDR3 is 14 amino acids. From germline, CDR1 is LGHNA and CDR2 YSLEER. CDR3 in amino acids: CASSQLVGTGELFF. The CDR3 nucleotides are TGCGCCAGCAGCCAACTCGTCGGGACCGGGGAGCTGTTTTTT.

The chain recombines TRBV29-1 with TRBJ2-2, with D unresolved. V gave up 5 bases and J gave up 7 bases, with 8 bases separating them. Germline loops: CDR1 SQVTM, CDR2 ANQGSEA. The CDR3 contains 11 residues. The CDR3 sequence is CSVRRGGELFF. CDR3 in DNA: TGCAGCGTTCGTCGAGGCGGGGAGCTGTTTTTT.

In this sample, this clone turned up a few times. The chain uses TRBV4-1 and TRBJ1-2, with D possibly matching TRBD1 (6 bases). The V end lost 1 base, the J end lost 7 bases, and 13 bases lay between the germline ends. Looked up from germline, CDR1 is MGHRA and CDR2 is YSYEKL. The CDR3 is 14 amino acids. In nucleotides, the CDR3 is TGCGCCAGCAGCCAAGGACAGGACGGTCGTGGCTACACCTTC. As protein: CASSQGQDGRGYTF.

The V gene is TRBV2, the J gene TRBJ2-1; 10 nucleotides agree with TRBD1. CDR1 and CDR2 from the germline V gene are SNHLY and FYNNEI. CDR3 size: 14 residues. With V trimmed by 4 bases and J by 9 bases, 6 bases remained unmatched. CDR3 in amino acids: CASSARTGGSEQFF. CDR3 sequence (DNA): TGTGCCAGCAGTGCTAGGACAGGGGGGAGTGAGCAGTTCTTC.

The rearrangement joins TRBV19 to TRBJ2-6; weak D call: TRBD1 (5 bases). V was pared by 4 bases and J by 0 bases, with 7 bases between. Germline CDR1 LNHDA, CDR2 SQIVND (reference sequence). The CDR3 is 15 residues long. The CDR3 DNA sequence: TGTGCCAGTAGTACAGGGCACTCTGGGGCCAACGTCCTGACTTTC. Protein sequence: CASSTGHSGANVLTF.

The rearrangement links TRBV7-2 to TRBJ2-7; D uncertain. From germline, CDR1 is SGHTA and CDR2 FQGNSA. Trimming stripped 2 bases from V and 0 bases from J, with 8 bases between. The CDR3 has 14 amino acids. The CDR3 is CASSLYTDSYEQYF. In nucleotides, the CDR3 is TGTGCCAGCAGCTTATACACAGACTCCTACGAGCAGTACTTC.

The chain is built from TRBV9 and TRBJ2-1, with 13 nucleotides matching TRBD2. The CDR3 is 18 residues long. The junction had 15 bases not matched to a gene; V was cut back by 1 base and J by 11 bases. Germline loops: CDR1 SGDLS, CDR2 YYNGEE. CDR3: CASSVSIGTSGMLGKQFF. The CDR3 DNA reads TGTGCCAGCAGCGTATCGATCGGGACTAGCGGGATGCTCGGAAAGCAGTTCTTC.

The chain links TRBV28 to TRBJ1-3; TRBD1 might be the D (6 bases). CDR1 and CDR2 (germline): MDHEN, SYDVKM. CDR3 size: 14 residues. The V end lost 2 bases, the J end lost 4 bases, and 9 bases lay between the germline ends. The CDR3 sequence is CASSLIGQGNTIYF. In DNA, the CDR3 is TGTGCCAGCAGTTTAATCGGACAGGGAAACACCATATATTTT.

V and J are TRBV6-4 and TRBJ2-2, with TRBD2 matching 8 bases. Per the germline V gene, CDR1 is MRHNA and CDR2 is SNTAGT. This CDR3 comprises 15 residues. V was clipped by 4 bases and J by 3 bases; unmatched bases: 4. CDR3 protein: CASSAAGGDTGELFF. CDR3 nucleotides: TGTGCCAGCAGTGCTGCGGGGGGAGACACCGGGGAGCTGTTTTTT.

This sequence joins TRBV7-2 and TRBJ1-6; the D gene is possibly TRBD1 (6 bases). V lost 3 bases to trimming and J lost 7 bases, with 13 bases between them. The V gene's germline CDR1 is SGHTA and CDR2 FQGNSA. This CDR3 comprises 15 residues. The CDR3 DNA follows: TGTGCCAGCAGCTTGCAGGGGATGGTAAATTCACCCCTCCACTTT. It translates to CASSLQGMVNSPLHF.

The chain employs TRBV11-2 and TRBJ2-7, with 7 bases identical to TRBD2. Germline loops: CDR1 SGHAT, CDR2 FQNNGV. The CDR3 spans 16 residues. The V gene end was trimmed by 2 bases and the J gene end by 0 bases; junction bases not matched to a gene: 7. The CDR3 sequence: CASSLPFRTSSYEQYF. The CDR3 DNA reads as TGTGCCAGCAGCTTACCTTTTCGGACTAGCTCCTACGAGCAGTACTTC.

The chain joins TRBV7-9 to TRBJ1-1; no clear D gene. The CDR3 has 12 residues. The V gene's germline CDR1 is SEHNR and CDR2 FQNEAQ (reference sequence). V gave up 1 base and J gave up 8 bases, with 8 bases separating them. CDR3 in amino acids: CASSLVTIEAFF. In DNA, the CDR3 is TGTGCCAGCAGCTTAGTCACTATCGAAGCTTTCTTT.

J is TRBJ2-2 and V is TRBV27; TRBD2 is a possible D gene (6 bases). CDR1 is MNHEY, CDR2 SMNVEV, per germline (reference sequence). The CDR3 runs 13 residues. Between the trimmed V and J ends, which lost 8 bases and 3 bases, there was a span of 10 bases. Written as DNA, the CDR3 is TGTGCCAGCCTCGGGACTGACACCGGGGAGCTGTTTTTT. This codes for CASLGTDTGELFF.

The chain combines TRBV24-1 with TRBJ1-2; 8 positions agree with TRBD1. Germline assignment: CDR1 KGHDR and CDR2 SFDVKD. The ends lost 4 bases at V and 7 bases at J; junction bases unmatched: 19. This CDR3 is built from 18 residues. The CDR3 coding sequence is TGTGCCACCAGTGAGGAGACGGGACAGGCCCTCCGAGGACGTGGCTACACCTTC. Translated, it gives CATSEETGQALRGRGYTF.

V gene TRBV12-5 combines with J gene TRBJ1-5; 8 bases agree with TRBD1. Germline loops: CDR1 LGHNT, CDR2 FRNRAP. The V gene end was trimmed by 2 bases and the J gene end by 5 bases; junction bases not matched to a gene: 5. The CDR3 spans 15 residues. The CDR3 reads CASGLSGTGDQPQHF. In DNA form, the CDR3 reads TGTGCTAGTGGTTTGTCTGGGACAGGTGATCAGCCCCAGCATTTT.

V is TRBV6-4 and J is TRBJ2-2, with 10 bases fitting TRBD2. The CDR3 totals 15 residues. The germline gives CDR1 MRHNA, CDR2 SNTAGT. V was pared by 6 bases and J by 1 base, with 2 bases of the junction left unmatched. In DNA form, the CDR3 reads TGTGCCAGCAGCGGGACTAGCGAGAACACCGGGGAGCTGTTTTTT. This translates into CASSGTSENTGELFF.

This rearrangement joins TRBV7-8 to TRBJ2-1; D remains ambiguous. Germline V gene sequence: CDR1 SGHVS, CDR2 FQNEAQ. The CDR3 totals 13 residues. With 5 bases removed from V and 8 bases from J, the gap between germline ends came to 13 bases. The DNA of the CDR3 is TGTGCCAGCAGCCCCCCTAGAGAGGATGAGCAGTTCTTC. It specifies CASSPPREDEQFF.